These 8 T cell receptor beta chains were all obtained from the same sample, sequenced in a study of OX40 agonist ivuxolimab in advanced cancers. Repertoires were generated with immunoSEQ multiplex PCR, while TCRdb's copy carries only in-frame clones and drops some. The repertoire holds approximately 90,000 clones, with about 87% as singletons. This specimen was CD4+ or CD8+ T cells sorted from blood, taken in a trial of the OX40 agonist ivuxolimab. The receptors stem from an adult with an advanced solid tumor such as melanoma, head and neck, liver or kidney cancer.

This chain connects TRBV10-1 to TRBJ2-3; 9 bases are a match to TRBD2. The CDR3 is 13 amino acids. CDR1 and CDR2 from the germline V gene are WNHNN and SYGVQD (reference sequence). The J segment lost 4 bases and the V segment lost 6 bases, leaving 2 bases of the junction unmatched. The CDR3 bases are TGCGCCAGCAGGGCGGGGGGGTCAGATACGCAGTATTTT. It codes for CASRAGGSDTQYF.

The chain carries TRBV4-1 and TRBJ2-4; 12 nucleotides agree with TRBD2. This CDR3 contains 16 residues. Trimming at V came to 3 bases and at J to 7 bases, leaving 7 bases not matched to a gene. Germline loops: CDR1 MGHRA, CDR2 YSYEKL. The CDR3 region is CASSQQLAGGWNIQYF. As DNA, the CDR3 is TGCGCCAGCAGCCAGCAACTAGCGGGGGGCTGGAACATTCAGTACTTC.

V gene TRBV19 combines with J gene TRBJ1-4; the D gene is possibly TRBD1 (5 bases). The CDR3 loop spans 14 amino acids. Trimming shortened V by 9 bases and J by 3 bases, and 14 bases separated the two germline ends. Germline V gene data show CDR1 as LNHDA and CDR2 as SQIVND (reference sequence). CDR3 loop: CASNEWGANEKLFF. The CDR3, as DNA: TGTGCCAGCAATGAGTGGGGGGCTAATGAAAAACTGTTTTTT.

The CDR3 spells CASSPPGRSQSYGYTF. The CDR3 DNA reads TGTGCCAGCAGCCCCCCGGGACGGTCGCAAAGTTATGGCTACACCTTC. This chain links TRBV5-4 with TRBJ1-2; possibly TRBD1 for D (5 bases). With 4 bases removed from V and 5 bases from J, the gap between germline ends came to 21 bases. CDR3 length: 16 residues. Germline assignment: CDR1 SGHNT and CDR2 YYREEE (reference sequence).

This sequence joins TRBV5-5 and TRBJ2-7, with D possibly matching TRBD1 (6 bases). The CDR3 has 12 residues. V was clipped by 4 bases and J by 4 bases, with 9 bases between them. Germline loops: CDR1 SGHKS, CDR2 YYEKEE (reference sequence). CDR3 coding DNA: TGTGCCAGCAGCCCCCAGGGGTACGAGCAGTACTTC. Encoded protein: CASSPQGYEQYF. Complete variable domain (other parts from reference TRBV5-5 and TRBJ2-7): DAGVTQSPTHLIKTRGQQVTLRCSPISGHKSVSWYQQVLGQGPQFIFQYYEKEERGRGNFPDRFSARQFPNYSSELNVNALLLGDSALYLCASSPQGYEQYFGPGTRLTVT.

The chain has TRBV5-4 and TRBJ2-5; 7 positions match TRBD2. The CDR3 loop spans 13 amino acids. V trimming: 4 bases; J trimming: 7 bases; junction bases outside the gene matches: 7. CDR1 is SGHNT and CDR2 is YYREEE in the germline V gene (reference sequence). The CDR3 sequence is CASSPSGGGTQYF. CDR3 bases: TGTGCCAGCAGCCCTAGCGGCGGAGGGACCCAGTACTTC.

This clone was picked up one time. J is TRBJ2-5 and V is TRBV19; 9 bases line up with TRBD2. Trimming at V came to 4 bases and at J to 4 bases, leaving 1 base not matched to a gene. The V gene's germline CDR1 is LNHDA and CDR2 SQIVND (reference sequence). The CDR3 runs 13 residues. In DNA, the CDR3 is TGTGCCAGTAGTAGCGGGGGGGCAGAGACCCAGTACTTC. Protein sequence: CASSSGGAETQYF.

Comment on this clone: This same CDR3 is encoded by further DNA sequences in the sample. V gene TRBV5-1 combines with J gene TRBJ2-3, with 7 bases lining up with TRBD1. With V trimmed by 1 base and J by 3 bases, 5 bases remained unmatched. Germline-derived CDR1 and CDR2 are SGHRS and YFSETQ. The CDR3 runs to 15 residues. The CDR3 here is CASSLRAGGTDTQYF. Here the CDR3 DNA reads TGCGCCAGCAGCTTGCGGGCAGGGGGTACAGATACGCAGTATTTT.